The present T cell receptor beta chain was sequenced within a study of a mutant IDH1 vaccine in newly diagnosed glioma. Overall study: Treated patients were approximately 62% male, roughly 40% female, mean age around 40 years.

TCRdb's table, derived via immunoSEQ multiplex PCR, lists solely in-frame clones and lacks some. This table holds 30,000 to 40,000 clones, 80% to 85% found once. A word on this clone: Its antigen remains unknown.

As to time point: week 35, safety follow-up. Every vaccine dose comprised 300 ug of mutant IDH1 20-mer peptide plus topical imiquimod. The study gave patients eight vaccinations in weeks 1, 3, 5, 7, 11, 15, 19, 23. Germline values: CDR1 MNHEY, CDR2 SMNVEV (reference sequence). The CDR3 sequence is 16 residues long. Trimming removed 6 bases at V and 4 bases at J, with 21 bases between. Sample: PBMCs, taken from a glioma patient whose treatment included an IDH1 peptide vaccine. The rearrangement uses TRBV27 and TRBJ1-2; D call uncertain. This receptor was identified in a woman in her late teens or twenties with glioma. The CDR3 DNA sequence: TGTGCCAGCAGCTTCGTCCCAGGAGGACCGGGCTATGGCTACACCTTC. Its protein is CASSFVPGGPGYGYTF.